These 19 T cell receptor beta chains originate from one sample sequenced in a study of blood T cells in healthy people across ages. It was with a sample-barcoded 5' primer and a J-beta primer mix that a second PCR of roughly 7 to 12 cycles was run. A single record per CDR3 protein comes from TCRdb applying MiXCR to the 5' RACE reads. This sample has 1.5 million to 2 million distinct CDR3 sequences, with roughly two fifths found just once. Sequencing was carried out using blood. The receptor source for this set is a human donor in good health.

Points on this clonotype: The CDR3 ends on some other residue instead of the conserved phenylalanine or tryptophan, so this is likely a read error. The chain employs TRBV27 and TRBJ1-1; 7 bases are shared with TRBD1. The CDR3 is made up of 15 amino acids. Germline V gives CDR1 MNHEY, CDR2 SMNVEV (reference sequence). The V segment lost 0 bases and the J segment 4 bases; nucleotides outside the gene matches: 5. The CDR3 protein is CASSLSVTGPTEAFL. The CDR3 coding sequence is TGTGCCAGCAGTTTATCGGTGACAGGGCCCACTGAAGCTTTCTTG.

This clonotype was observed at least ten times. The V gene is TRBV29-1, the J gene TRBJ2-7; possible D gene TRBD2, 6 bases. There are 15 residues in the CDR3. With 1 base removed from V and 2 bases from J, the gap between germline ends came to 15 bases. The germline V gene encodes CDR1 SQVTM and CDR2 ANQGSEA. The CDR3 region is CSVEGGTVTAYEQYF. The CDR3 DNA sequence: TGCAGCGTTGAAGGGGGGACTGTAACCGCCTACGAGCAGTACTTC.

This clonotype was observed a few times. V is TRBV29-1 and J is TRBJ1-1; TRBD1 aligns across 8 bases. CDR1 and CDR2 (germline): SQVTM, ANQGSEA. J lost 5 bases, V lost 5 bases, and 10 bases had no gene match. The CDR3 spans 14 residues. CDR3: CSVFTGQGWTEAFF. The CDR3 bases are TGCAGCGTTTTTACAGGACAGGGATGGACTGAAGCTTTCTTT.

The chain couples TRBV7-8 to TRBJ1-1, with TRBD1 as a possible D gene (6 bases). The CDR3 is 16 residues long. Deletions cut 3 bases from V and 0 bases from J, with 14 bases between. CDR1 is SGHVS and CDR2 is FQNEAQ in the germline V gene. The CDR3 region is CASSFPTDSLNTEAFF. DNA of the CDR3: TGTGCCAGCAGCTTTCCTACGGACAGTTTGAACACTGAAGCTTTCTTT.

The V call is TRBV29-1, the J call TRBJ2-1; no firm D call. The CDR3 is made up of 14 amino acids. V shed 8 bases and J shed 2 bases, with 16 bases lying between them. The germline V gene has CDR1 SQVTM and CDR2 ANQGSEA. The CDR3 coding sequence is TGCAGCATACTAACGGAACCTGCCTACAATGAGCAGTTCTTC. Its translation: CSILTEPAYNEQFF.

The chain employs TRBV18 and TRBJ1-1; no firm D call. Per germline, CDR1 KGHSH and CDR2 LQKENI. Trimming removed 8 bases at V and 1 base at J, with 11 bases between. This CDR3 spans 13 amino acids. Here the CDR3 DNA reads TGTGCCAGCGCCGGACGGAGGAACACTGAAGCTTTCTTT. It specifies CASAGRRNTEAFF.

The chain is built from TRBV27 and TRBJ2-1, with 11 nucleotides matching TRBD2. The J segment lost 6 bases and the V segment lost 5 bases, leaving 9 bases of the junction unmatched. The CDR3 contains 16 residues. The germline CDR1 and CDR2 sequences are MNHEY and SMNVEV (reference sequence). The CDR3 region is CASSARSGGVSNEQFF. The CDR3 DNA reads TGTGCCAGCAGTGCCCGTAGCGGGGGGGTTAGCAATGAGCAGTTCTTC.

This sequence joins TRBV20-1 and TRBJ1-4, with D possibly matching TRBD1 (5 bases). The germline V gene encodes CDR1 DFQATT and CDR2 SNEGSKA (reference sequence). The V gene lost 1 base and the J gene lost 4 bases, with 16 bases spanning the gap. The CDR3 consists of 16 residues. The CDR3 is CSARALGRQLNEKLFF. DNA of the CDR3: TGCAGTGCTAGAGCCTTGGGGCGGCAGCTTAATGAAAAACTGTTTTTT.

As to this clonotype: A much bigger clone sits one base away, suggesting this may be a read error. The gene calls are TRBV7-7 and TRBJ2-1; D possibly corresponds to TRBD2 (7 bases). This CDR3 has 15 amino acids. In germline, CDR1 is SSHAT, CDR2 FNYEAQ (reference sequence). The CDR3 nucleotides read TGTGCCAGCAGCCCTTATGGGGGGGCGTACAATGAGCGGTTCTTC. Amino acids: CASSPYGGAYNERFF.

The chain joins TRBV7-2 to TRBJ2-3; 7 bases align to TRBD1. V dropped 5 bases and J dropped 8; count of bases not matched to a gene: 10. Germline loops: CDR1 SGHTA, CDR2 FQGNSA. CDR3 length equals 14 residues. The CDR3 loop reads CASSALGGRVTQYF. CDR3 in DNA: TGTGCCAGCAGCGCCTTAGGGGGCAGGGTTACGCAGTATTTT.

This rearrangement joins TRBV28 to TRBJ2-1; D is unresolved. The last part of the DNA fits TRBJ2-7 better; the J call may be wrong. CDR3 length: 15 residues. CDR1 MDHEN and CDR2 SYDVKM come from the germline V gene. The CDR3: CASSSRTESFYEQYF. CDR3 DNA: TGTGCCAGCAGTTCCCGGACGGAGAGCTTCTACGAGCAGTACTTC.

This clonotype showed up just a few times. The CDR3 protein is CASSQSNQPQHF. CDR3 in DNA: TGTGCCAGCAGCCAATCCAATCAGCCCCAGCATTTT. The genes are TRBV28 and TRBJ1-5, with unresolved D. CDR3 length: 12 residues. Germline lookup yields CDR1 MDHEN and CDR2 SYDVKM. V dropped 6 bases and J dropped 3 bases, with 6 bases sitting between them.

This clonotype was seen a handful of times. The genes are TRBV7-9 and TRBJ2-3, with D possibly TRBD1 on 7 matching bases. The germline V and J ends were trimmed by 3 bases and 7 bases, with 17 bases remaining between them. Germline CDR1 and CDR2: SEHNR and FQNEAQ (reference sequence). The CDR3 covers 15 residues. CDR3 sequence (DNA): TGTGCCAGCAGCTTGACAGGGAGGAATGAATATACGCAGTATTTT. Protein: CASSLTGRNEYTQYF. The full variable domain, with the rest looked up from reference TRBV7-9 and TRBJ2-3, is DTGVSQNPRHKITKRGQNVTFRCDPISEHNRLYWYRQTLGQGPEFLTYFQNEAQLEKSRLLSDRFSAERPKGSFSTLEIQRTEQGDSAMYLCASSLTGRNEYTQYFGPGTRLTVL.

The V call is TRBV6-6, the J call TRBJ2-1; D is uncertain. Trimming removed 11 bases at V and 5 bases at J, with 10 bases between. In germline, CDR1 is MNHNY, CDR2 SVGAGI (reference sequence). The CDR3 has 11 residues. The CDR3 DNA reads as TGTGCCGGCGACGAAGACAATGAGCAGTTCTTC. Amino acid sequence: CAGDEDNEQFF.

This chain connects TRBV7-8 to TRBJ1-1; 7 bases map to TRBD1. V was pared by 5 bases and J by 4 bases, with 7 bases of the junction left unmatched. The germline V gene encodes CDR1 SGHVS and CDR2 FQNEAQ. CDR3 length: 14 amino acids. CDR3 sequence reads: CASSIQTGSTEAFF. Written as DNA, the CDR3 is TGTGCCAGCAGCATCCAGACAGGGTCCACTGAAGCTTTCTTT.

This chain joins TRBV29-1 and TRBJ2-3; D possibly corresponds to TRBD2 (6 bases). The V and J ends lost 8 bases and 0 bases respectively, with 9 bases between them. The germline gives CDR1 SQVTM, CDR2 ANQGSEA. The CDR3 has 12 amino acids. The chain's CDR3 is CSSAGSTDTQYF. In DNA, the CDR3 is TGCAGCAGCGCGGGGAGCACAGATACGCAGTATTTT.

This clonotype was detected a few times. The chain combines TRBV6-5 with TRBJ1-1, with D tentatively TRBD1 (6 bases). CDR1 is MNHEY, CDR2 SVGAGI, per germline. V was pared by 5 bases and J by 4 bases, with 17 bases between. CDR3 size: 15 residues. In nucleotides, the CDR3 is TGTGCCAGCAGTCGCGACCCGGGACATTCCACTGAAGCTTTCTTT. Amino acid sequence: CASSRDPGHSTEAFF.

Comments on this clonotype: One end of the junction varies from germline; a read error may be responsible. The chain is built from TRBV6-6 and TRBJ1-2; TRBD1 might be the D (5 bases). CDR3 length: 13 amino acids. Germline values: CDR1 MNHNY, CDR2 SVGAGI (reference sequence). The CDR3 DNA sequence: TGTGCCAGCACCGCGGGGACTAACTATGGCTGCACCTTC. This translates into CASTAGTNYGCTF.

The chain recombines TRBV25-1 with TRBJ2-4; 7 bases align to TRBD1. The J call may be wrong; the DNA end is better matched by TRBJ2-5. This CDR3 contains 14 residues. Looked up from germline, CDR1 is MGHDK and CDR2 is SYGVNS. For the CDR3, the DNA is TGTGCCAGCAACCAGGGGGTCCTATCAGAGACCCAGTACTTC. It translates to CASNQGVLSETQYF.